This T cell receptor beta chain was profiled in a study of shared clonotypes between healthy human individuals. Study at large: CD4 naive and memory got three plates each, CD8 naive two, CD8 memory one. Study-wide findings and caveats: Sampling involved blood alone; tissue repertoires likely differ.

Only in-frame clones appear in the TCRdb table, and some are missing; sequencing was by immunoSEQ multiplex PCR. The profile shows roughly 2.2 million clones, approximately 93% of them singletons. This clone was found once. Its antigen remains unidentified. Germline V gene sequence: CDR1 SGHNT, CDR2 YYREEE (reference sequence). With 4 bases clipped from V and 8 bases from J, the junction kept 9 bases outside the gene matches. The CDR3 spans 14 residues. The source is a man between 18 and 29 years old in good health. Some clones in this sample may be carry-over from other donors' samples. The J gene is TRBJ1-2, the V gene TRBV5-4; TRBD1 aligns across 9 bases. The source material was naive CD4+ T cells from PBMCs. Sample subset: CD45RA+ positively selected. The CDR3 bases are TGTGCCAGCAGCGTATATACAGGGGGCCACGGCTACACCTTC. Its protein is CASSVYTGGHGYTF.